A single sample is the source of the 5 T cell receptor beta chains below, sequenced in a study of blood T cell repertoires in COVID-19 (dated by TCRdb to 2020 to 2021). The library was generated by the immunoSEQ multiplex PCR assay. This is the immuneACCESS table as TCRdb keeps it, with only in-frame sequences that have V and J called. A part of the clones is gone; compared with another copy, unresolved V genes explain less than half, and the rest is unexplained. This sample is represented by under 200,000 clones; 86% of them were singletons. The ten biggest clones cover 8% to 10% of the sample. The sample comprised peripheral blood. Receptor source: a man aged 55 to 70 with acute or convalescent COVID-19.

This chain joins TRBV15 and TRBJ1-6; no clear D. V shed 0 bases and J shed 9 bases, with 6 bases lying between them. Germline V lookup: CDR1 LNHNV, CDR2 YYDKDF (reference sequence). CDR3 length equals 13 residues. CDR3 protein: CATSRDRVSPLHF. As DNA, the CDR3 is TGTGCCACCAGCAGAGATCGGGTTTCACCCCTCCACTTT.

This sequence joins TRBV18 and TRBJ2-2; 7 bases are a match to TRBD2. The CDR3 loop spans 17 amino acids. CDR1 and CDR2 from the germline V gene are KGHSH and LQKENI. Trimming cost V 1 base and J 0 bases; bases outside gene matches: 5. DNA for the CDR3: TGTGCCAGCTCACCACGGGCTAGCGGATCGAACACCGGGGAGCTGTTTTTT. It is translated as CASSPRASGSNTGELFF.

The chain joins TRBV3-1 (or the pseudogene TRBV3-2) to TRBJ1-6; possibly TRBD1 for D (6 bases). CDR3 length: 16 amino acids. V was cut by 0 bases and J by 7 bases, with 13 bases left in between. Germline-derived CDR1 and CDR2 are LGHDT and YNNKEL (reference sequence). In DNA, the CDR3 is TGTGCCAGCAGCCAAGAGCCTCATACAGGGAATTCACCCCTCCACTTT. It encodes CASSQEPHTGNSPLHF.

CDR3 nucleotides: TGTGCCAGTAGTCCCTCGGACAGGAACACTGAAGCTTTCTTT. As protein: CASSPSDRNTEAFF. This chain uses TRBV19 with TRBJ1-1; perhaps TRBD1 as D (6 bases). Trimming shortened V by 5 bases and J by 1 base, and 11 bases separated the two germline ends. The V gene's germline CDR1 is LNHDA and CDR2 SQIVND (reference sequence). The CDR3 extends over 14 amino acids.

J is TRBJ2-4 and V is TRBV2, with TRBD1 identical over 8 bases. This CDR3 has 16 amino acids. CDR1 is SNHLY, CDR2 FYNNEI, per germline. V lost 4 bases, J lost 0 bases, and 5 bases stayed unmatched. CDR3 region: CASSARTGIAKNIQYF. The CDR3 DNA is TGTGCCAGCAGTGCGCGGACAGGGATAGCCAAAAACATTCAGTACTTC.